Sequencing of this T cell receptor (beta chain) was carried out in a study of somatic mutations in cytotoxic T cells in rheumatoid arthritis. The repertoire was sequenced with immunoSEQ multiplex PCR; TCRdb's copy has only in-frame clones and lacks some. The table lists about 19,000 clones, roughly nine tenths of them singletons. The V gene's germline CDR1 is MDHEN and CDR2 SYDVKM. V shed 4 bases, J shed 0 bases, and the junction held 18 bases outside the gene matches. The CDR3 contains 20 residues. Isolating CD4+ and CD8+ cells involved positive magnetic bead selection on an AutoMACS. Their purity was then checked by flow cytometry.

Material for sequencing was CD8+ T cells sorted from blood. The origin of this receptor is a man in his forties in good health. This rearrangement joins TRBV28 to TRBJ2-7; 10 bases map to TRBD1. CDR3 residues: CASSSPKTGGASGPSYEQYF. DNA for the CDR3: TGTGCCAGCAGTTCCCCTAAGACAGGGGGCGCGTCGGGACCCTCCTACGAGCAGTACTTC.